This record concerns one T cell receptor beta chain sequence. The source of the sample is a study of Tregs in tolerant kidney transplant recipients. This table comes from immunoSEQ multiplex PCR, and its TCRdb copy is limited to in-frame clones, with some not included. Among over 50,000 clones listed, roughly 88% were seen once. V was clipped by 4 bases and J by 3 bases, with 8 bases between them. The germline CDR1 and CDR2 sequences are SGHDN and FVKESK. The CDR3 spans 13 residues. The receptor's source is a human donor who received a combined kidney and bone marrow transplant. V is TRBV14 and J is TRBJ2-3; D call uncertain. The source material was Tregs from blood, sampled before the transplant. This chain's CDR3 is CASSLQGTDTQYF. CDR3 DNA sequence: TGTGCCAGCAGCCTCCAAGGGACAGATACGCAGTATTTT.